Each of the 30 T cell receptor beta chains below was sequenced from the same sample in a study of blood T cells in healthy people across ages. Through a sample-barcoded 5' primer and a J-beta primer mix, a second PCR was run for roughly 6 to 11 cycles. Using its own MiXCR run on the 5' RACE reads, TCRdb lists one record per CDR3 protein. The data hold about 800,000 distinct CDR3 sequences, with 58% observed a single time. Sequencing was done on a sample of blood. All receptors come from a man under 40 in good health.

The chain employs TRBV5-1 and TRBJ2-7, with 9 positions matching TRBD1. The DNA end is more similar to TRBJ2-5, so the J call may be wrong. In germline, CDR1 is SGHRS, CDR2 YFSETQ. CDR3 length: 15 residues. CDR3 in DNA: TGCGCCAGCAGCCGGCCGGGACAGGGCTCAGAGACCCAGTACTTC. Encoded protein: CASSRPGQGSETQYF.

This clonotype turned up a few times. The V gene is TRBV29-1, the J gene TRBJ2-7; tentatively, D is TRBD2 (6 bases). The CDR3 runs 15 residues. Deletions cut 5 bases from V and 3 bases from J, with 20 bases between. CDR1 and CDR2 (germline): SQVTM, ANQGSEA. The CDR3 sequence: CSVSLSGTSNYEQYF. CDR3 in DNA: TGCAGCGTTTCTCTTTCCGGGACTTCTAACTACGAGCAGTACTTC.

This clonotype was found a few times. V usage is TRBV15 and J usage is TRBJ2-7; D is uncertain. This CDR3 region has 12 residues. Germline V gives CDR1 LNHNV, CDR2 YYDKDF (reference sequence). The V and J ends lost 8 bases and 2 bases respectively, with 10 bases between them. The CDR3 region is CATPEKAYEQYF. The CDR3 nucleotides read TGTGCCACCCCGGAGAAGGCCTACGAGCAGTACTTC.

The chain links TRBV11-2 to TRBJ2-1; perhaps TRBD2 as D (5 bases). With 0 bases removed from V and 10 bases from J, the gap between germline ends came to 16 bases. From germline, CDR1 is SGHAT and CDR2 FQNNGV. This CDR3 spans 15 amino acids. The CDR3 is CASSLDSETGGEQFF. The CDR3 DNA is TGTGCCAGCAGCTTAGATTCAGAAACGGGCGGGGAGCAGTTCTTC.

The chain is built from TRBV13 and TRBJ2-3, with D perhaps matching TRBD1 (6 bases). This CDR3 has 15 residues. Trimming shortened V by 5 bases and J by 0 bases, and 12 bases separated the two germline ends. Per germline, CDR1 PRHDT and CDR2 FYEKMQ (reference sequence). This CDR3 reads CASSRDRSSTDTQYF. In DNA form, the CDR3 reads TGTGCCAGCAGCCGAGACAGGTCTAGCACAGATACGCAGTATTTT.

In its sample, this clonotype was seen a few times. This sequence joins TRBV5-1 and TRBJ2-1; 8 positions match TRBD2. The germline V gene has CDR1 SGHRS and CDR2 YFSETQ. The CDR3 totals 16 residues. The ends lost 7 bases at V and 7 bases at J; junction bases unmatched: 16. CDR3 residues: CASWEDIGGARNEQFF. For the CDR3, the DNA is TGCGCCAGCTGGGAAGATATCGGGGGGGCTAGGAATGAGCAGTTCTTC.

The rearrangement uses TRBV9 and TRBJ2-3; 8 nucleotides line up with TRBD2. CDR3 length equals 15 residues. Per the germline V gene, CDR1 is SGDLS and CDR2 is YYNGEE. V lost 2 bases, J lost 0 bases, and 2 bases stayed unmatched. The CDR3 region is CASSVSGTSTDTQYF. The CDR3 coding sequence is TGTGCCAGCAGCGTTAGCGGGACTAGCACAGATACGCAGTATTTT.

The CDR3 nucleotides are TGTGCCAGCAGTGGACCCGGCGGGGTAGAGACCCAGTACTTC. Encoded protein: CASSGPGGVETQYF. The rearrangement links TRBV12-3 or TRBV12-4 to TRBJ2-5, with D maybe TRBD2 (6 bases). Trimming pared 5 bases from V and 4 bases from J, leaving 14 bases between. This CDR3 contains 14 residues.

The CDR3 here is CASSLGQAAGETQYF. DNA of the CDR3: TGTGCCAGCAGTTTGGGACAGGCGGCGGGAGAGACCCAGTACTTC. The gene calls are TRBV12-3 or TRBV12-4 and TRBJ2-5; 8 bases map to TRBD1. CDR3 size: 15 residues. V lost 3 bases to trimming and J lost 4 bases; unmatched junction nucleotides: 7.

The rearrangement links TRBV27 to TRBJ1-1; D unclear. V was pared by 3 bases and J by 4 bases, with 9 bases between. Germline values: CDR1 MNHEY, CDR2 SMNVEV (reference sequence). CDR3 length equals 13 residues. CDR3 DNA sequence: TGTGCCAGCAGTTTTATGGGAGGCACTGAAGCTTTCTTT. This gives the protein CASSFMGGTEAFF.

The rearrangement links TRBV29-1 to TRBJ2-1; tentatively, D is TRBD1 (7 bases). The ends were cut back, 4 bases at V and 6 bases at J, with 19 bases in the middle. The CDR3 runs to 15 residues. The germline V gene has CDR1 SQVTM and CDR2 ANQGSEA. The CDR3 protein is CSVAGGDRVVNEQFF. In nucleotides, the CDR3 is TGCAGCGTTGCGGGCGGGGACAGAGTGGTCAATGAGCAGTTCTTC.

The J gene is TRBJ2-7, the V gene TRBV24-1; D is undetermined. TRBJ2-4 matches the DNA end more closely, so the J call is doubtful. Germline values: CDR1 KGHDR, CDR2 SFDVKD. The CDR3 runs 12 residues. The CDR3 protein is CATSDPQNIQYF. For the CDR3, the DNA is TGTGCCACCAGTGATCCCCAAAACATTCAGTACTTC.

This sequence joins TRBV15 and TRBJ1-5; D not certain. The CDR3 extends over 15 amino acids. Germline V gene data show CDR1 as LNHNV and CDR2 as YYDKDF (reference sequence). V dropped 0 bases and J dropped 4 bases, with 10 bases sitting between them. The chain's CDR3 is CATSREAVKNQPQHF. As DNA, the CDR3 is TGTGCCACCAGCAGAGAGGCAGTAAAAAATCAGCCCCAGCATTTT.

Only a few counts were recorded for this clonotype. The chain uses TRBV5-1 and TRBJ1-2; D ambiguous. This CDR3 region has 13 residues. Germline V lookup: CDR1 SGHRS, CDR2 YFSETQ. Trimming shortened V by 4 bases and J by 2 bases, and 9 bases separated the two germline ends. CDR3 amino acids: CASSPEGNYGYTF. The CDR3 nucleotides are TGCGCCAGCAGCCCTGAAGGGAACTATGGCTACACCTTC.

The V and J genes are TRBV10-3 and TRBJ2-7; 8 bases agree with TRBD1. This CDR3 region has 13 residues. Looked up from germline, CDR1 is ENHRY and CDR2 is SYGVKD. With V trimmed by 8 bases and J by 2 bases, 5 bases remained unmatched. The CDR3 spells CAIAGQDTYEQYF. In nucleotides, the CDR3 is TGTGCCATCGCGGGACAGGATACCTACGAGCAGTACTTC.

The rearrangement joins TRBV20-1 to TRBJ2-3, with 13 bases identical to TRBD2. Germline CDR1 reads DFQATT; CDR2 reads SNEGSKA (reference sequence). The ends lost 7 bases at V and 4 bases at J; junction bases unmatched: 8. This CDR3 is built from 15 residues. The CDR3 nucleotides are TGCAGTGTGAGAAGGACTAGCGGGGGCGCAGATACGCAGTATTTT. Its translation is CSVRRTSGGADTQYF.

In this sample, this clonotype turned up a few times. The rearrangement uses TRBV6-2 or TRBV6-3 and TRBJ2-1; D could derive from TRBD1 or TRBD2 (5 bases each). The CDR3 has 14 amino acids. V was shortened by 8 bases and J by 4 bases, with 15 bases between the two germline ends. Per germline, CDR1 MNHEY and CDR2 SVGEGT. CDR3 DNA: TGTGCCAGCCGACCCCCGGGGCTGTACAATGAGCAGTTCTTC. As protein: CASRPPGLYNEQFF.

This clonotype showed up just a few times. This chain uses TRBV6-2 or TRBV6-3 with TRBJ2-1; 7 bases fit TRBD2. Germline trimming cut 6 bases from V and 10 bases from J; bases unmatched to any gene: 3. Germline V gene sequence: CDR1 MNHEY, CDR2 SVGEGT. The CDR3 runs 11 residues. This CDR3 is CASSSLAEQFF. In nucleotides, the CDR3 is TGTGCCAGCAGCTCACTAGCGGAGCAGTTCTTC.

This clonotype was picked up a small number of times. V and J are TRBV12-5 and TRBJ2-7; no clear D gene. The CDR3 covers 13 residues. Trimming left V 6 bases short and J 3 bases short, with 12 bases between. The germline CDR1 and CDR2 sequences are LGHNT and FRNRAP. CDR3 in amino acids: CASGTGNNYEQYF. The DNA for the CDR3 is TGTGCTAGTGGGACGGGTAACAACTACGAGCAGTACTTC.

A few counts support this clonotype. V and J are TRBV7-8 and TRBJ2-1; D assignment may be TRBD1 or TRBD2 (5 bases each). Between the trimmed V and J ends, which lost 1 base and 7 bases, there was a span of 11 bases. This CDR3 is 14 amino acids long. Germline CDR1 reads SGHVS; CDR2 reads FQNEAQ. In nucleotides, the CDR3 is TGTGCCAGCAGCTTAGGAGCGTGGGGGAATGAGCAGTTCTTC. Encoded protein: CASSLGAWGNEQFF.

V and J are TRBV19 and TRBJ2-5, with TRBD2 as a possible D gene (5 bases). CDR1 is LNHDA and CDR2 is SQIVND in the germline V gene (reference sequence). V lost 6 bases and J 5 bases, leaving 16 bases between the germline ends. This CDR3 region has 14 residues. The CDR3 reads CASSIMSIAETQYF. The CDR3 bases are TGTGCCAGTAGCATCATGTCTATAGCGGAGACCCAGTACTTC.

This rearrangement joins TRBV5-1 to TRBJ1-1, with D hard to call. Looked up from germline, CDR1 is SGHRS and CDR2 is YFSETQ. This CDR3 is 15 amino acids long. The V end lost 2 bases, the J end lost 1 base, and 12 bases lay between the germline ends. The CDR3 sequence is CASSFEVSGNTEAFF. The CDR3 DNA reads TGCGCCAGCAGCTTTGAAGTCTCAGGGAACACTGAAGCTTTCTTT.

Only a few counts were recorded for this clonotype. The V and J genes are TRBV3-1 and TRBJ1-5; D remains unclear. The CDR3 runs 12 residues. V was pared by 2 bases and J by 4 bases, with 3 bases between. From germline, CDR1 is LGHDT and CDR2 YNNKEL (reference sequence). DNA of the CDR3: TGTGCCAGCAGCCAACTAAATCAGCCCCAGCATTTT. The encoded protein is CASSQLNQPQHF.

This CDR3 reads CASKLFGQTNSPLHF. The CDR3 bases are TGTGCCAGCAAGTTGTTCGGACAGACCAATTCACCCCTCCACTTT. The chain uses TRBV27 and TRBJ1-6; TRBD1 is a possible D gene (6 bases). Germline assignment: CDR1 MNHEY and CDR2 SMNVEV (reference sequence). V was pared by 7 bases and J by 7 bases, with 17 bases between. This CDR3 has 15 residues.

This clonotype was detected a few times. This chain uses TRBV5-1 with TRBJ2-5, with D possibly TRBD1 on 6 matching bases. The V end lost 4 bases, the J end lost 11 bases, and 24 bases lay between the germline ends. CDR3 length: 15 residues. The germline CDR1 and CDR2 sequences are SGHRS and YFSETQ. CDR3 nucleotides: TGCGCCAGCAGCGTAGCCGGGACACCGAACAATGAGCAGTACTTC. Protein sequence: CASSVAGTPNNEQYF.

The V gene is TRBV7-9, the J gene TRBJ2-4; TRBD1 matches 9 bases. The end of the DNA is better explained by TRBJ2-7, so the J call may be wrong. CDR1 SEHNR and CDR2 FQNEAQ come from the germline V gene (reference sequence). The CDR3 totals 15 residues. The DNA for the CDR3 is TGTGCCAGCAGCTCGGACAGGGGCCCTTTTGGCGAGCAGTACTTC. It is translated as CASSSDRGPFGEQYF.

The rearrangement uses TRBV7-2 and TRBJ2-3; 15 nucleotides match TRBD2. Germline trimming cut 5 bases from V and 5 bases from J; bases unmatched to any gene: 5. This CDR3 region has 16 residues. Germline V gene sequence: CDR1 SGHTA, CDR2 FQGNSA. The CDR3 DNA follows: TGTGCCAGCAGCGGACTAGCGGGAGGGTTTGGAGATACGCAGTATTTT. The encoded protein is CASSGLAGGFGDTQYF.

This clonotype was seen more than once but under ten times. Written as DNA, the CDR3 is TGTGCCAGCAGCTGGACATTCTCCTACGAGCAGTACTTC. Protein: CASSWTFSYEQYF. The rearrangement joins TRBV7-2 to TRBJ2-7; D is possibly TRBD1 (5 bases). The CDR3 is made up of 13 amino acids. V lost 4 bases and J 0 bases, leaving 7 bases between the germline ends. Per the germline V gene, CDR1 is SGHTA and CDR2 is FQGNSA.

The rearrangement joins TRBV10-3 to TRBJ1-2; D gene uncertain. The V gene lost 3 bases and the J gene lost 8 bases, with 10 bases spanning the gap. The CDR3 runs 12 residues. Germline V CDR1 and CDR2: ENHRY, SYGVKD. The CDR3 loop is CAISDEKTGYTF. The CDR3 DNA follows: TGTGCCATCAGTGATGAAAAGACCGGCTACACCTTC.

The J gene is TRBJ1-1, the V gene TRBV3-1; 8 bases agree with TRBD1. Trimming took 2 bases from V and 8 from J; bases not matched to a gene: 4. Germline V gene lookup returns CDR1 LGHDT and CDR2 YNNKEL (reference sequence). CDR3 length: 13 residues. The CDR3 DNA sequence: TGTGCCAGCAGCCAATCCCGACAGGGGGAAGCTTTCTTT. This translates into CASSQSRQGEAFF.